These 14 T cell receptor beta chains came from one sample sequenced in a study of blood T cell repertoires in COVID-19. Using immunoSEQ multiplex PCR, the repertoire was profiled, and TCRdb retains in-frame clones only, with some absent. The table records about 50,000 clones, just over 90% of them present only once. The source material was peripheral blood. The receptor set was obtained from a man between 40 and 49 years old with acute or convalescent COVID-19.

CDR3 sequence reads: CASSDRDRDNSYGYTF. The CDR3, as DNA: TGTGCCAGCAGTGACCGGGACAGGGATAATTCCTATGGCTACACCTTC. The chain is built from TRBV25-1 and TRBJ1-2; 9 nucleotides match TRBD1. Trimming removed 3 bases from V and 4 bases from J; junction bases left unmatched: 9. The germline gives CDR1 MGHDK, CDR2 SYGVNS. The CDR3 is made up of 16 amino acids.

This chain joins TRBV9 and TRBJ2-3; TRBD2 aligns across 11 bases. CDR1 and CDR2 from the germline V gene are SGDLS and YYNGEE. V gave up 4 bases and J gave up 4 bases; unmatched junction bases: 14. The CDR3 is made up of 18 amino acids. CDR3 region: CASSPGVAGGFRADTQYF. As DNA, the CDR3 is TGTGCCAGCAGCCCCGGGGTAGCGGGAGGGTTTAGGGCAGATACGCAGTATTTT.

V is TRBV27 and J is TRBJ2-2, with D uncertain. The CDR3 extends over 16 amino acids. V lost 1 base, J lost 0 bases, and 9 bases lay in between. Germline V gives CDR1 MNHEY, CDR2 SMNVEV (reference sequence). DNA of the CDR3: TGTGCCAGCAGTTTATGGGCAGTCTCGAACACCGGGGAGCTGTTTTTT. Protein: CASSLWAVSNTGELFF.

The V call is TRBV30, the J call TRBJ2-1; 7 bases align to TRBD2. The germline V gene encodes CDR1 GTSNPN and CDR2 SVGIG (reference sequence). CDR3 size: 13 residues. The trim removed 3 bases at V and 12 bases at J, leaving 11 bases unmatched. The CDR3, as DNA: TGTGCCTGGAGCGAAATCACCGGGACTACGCAGTTCTTC. It translates to CAWSEITGTTQFF.

Comments on this clone: At one of its ends the junction is not consistent with the germline gene, which may arise from a read error. The chain joins TRBV11-3 to TRBJ1-1; 7 nucleotides match TRBD1. CDR3 length: 15 amino acids. The germline V gene encodes CDR1 SGHNT and CDR2 YENEEA. CDR3 residues: CASSLDSGGNTEAFF. CDR3 in DNA: TGTGCCAGCAGCCTAGACTCAGGGGGGAACACTGAAGCTTTCTTT.

This chain links TRBV7-9 with TRBJ1-3; no definite D call. The V gene lost 4 bases and the J gene lost 0 bases, with 10 bases spanning the gap. Germline CDR1 and CDR2: SEHNR and FQNEAQ (reference sequence). CDR3 length: 15 amino acids. The CDR3 DNA is TGTGCCAGCAGCTCCAAGACTCACTCTGGAAACACCATATATTTT. Encoded protein: CASSSKTHSGNTIYF.

The genes are TRBV10-1 and TRBJ2-7; 9 bases align to TRBD1. Germline loops: CDR1 WNHNN, CDR2 SYGVQD (reference sequence). This CDR3 comprises 14 residues. Unmatched junction bases numbered 4, after V lost 6 bases and J lost 1 base. The CDR3 sequence is CASSVGQGSYEQYF. DNA of the CDR3: TGCGCCAGCAGCGTAGGACAGGGGTCCTACGAGCAGTACTTC.

This chain connects TRBV6-5 to TRBJ1-4, with D perhaps matching TRBD1 (6 bases). CDR3 length equals 14 residues. V lost 6 bases and J 0 bases, leaving 8 bases between the germline ends. CDR1 and CDR2 (germline): MNHEY, SVGAGI. The CDR3 DNA reads as TGTGCCAGCAGGGGGGCCGCAACTAATGAAAAACTGTTTTTT. Its protein product is CASRGAATNEKLFF.

This clone was seen a single time. The chain recombines TRBV7-2 with TRBJ2-3; the match to TRBD2 covers 11 bases. With 5 bases clipped from V and 3 bases from J, the junction kept 7 bases outside the gene matches. CDR1 and CDR2 (germline): SGHTA, FQGNSA. The CDR3 contains 16 residues. CDR3 residues: CASSPPGTSGTDTQYF. DNA for the CDR3: TGTGCCAGCAGCCCCCCAGGGACTAGCGGTACAGATACGCAGTATTTT.

The chain joins TRBV6-6 to TRBJ1-5, with 8 nucleotides matching TRBD1. The CDR3 extends over 13 amino acids. From germline, CDR1 is MNHNY and CDR2 SVGAGI (reference sequence). V dropped 4 bases and J dropped 9; count of bases not matched to a gene: 5. CDR3 amino acids: CASSSDREMPQHF. Written as DNA, the CDR3 is TGTGCCAGCAGTTCGGACAGGGAGATGCCCCAGCATTTT.

V gene TRBV10-3 combines with J gene TRBJ1-2; 7 bases align to TRBD1. CDR1 is ENHRY and CDR2 is SYGVKD in the germline V gene. V shed 7 bases, J shed 13 bases, and the junction held 24 bases outside the gene matches. The CDR3 is 16 residues long. The CDR3 nucleotides are TGTGCCATCACCGATGTGAGAGGGACAGCCCCTATTGCTATCACCTTC. As protein: CAITDVRGTAPIAITF.

The chain combines TRBV29-1 with TRBJ2-5; tentative D call: TRBD1 (5 bases). The length of the CDR3 is 13 residues. Germline CDR1 is SQVTM and CDR2 is ANQGSEA. Between the trimmed V and J ends, which lost 8 bases and 4 bases, there was a span of 17 bases. The CDR3 loop reads CSIHGARRETQYF. CDR3 DNA sequence: TGCAGCATTCATGGGGCGCGGAGAGAGACCCAGTACTTC.

The chain recombines TRBV12-3 or TRBV12-4 with TRBJ1-2; no clear D gene. Trimming took off 1 base at V and 2 bases at J, with 5 bases between the two ends. This CDR3 region has 13 residues. CDR3 in amino acids: CASSLGQNYGYTF. In DNA, the CDR3 is TGTGCCAGCAGTTTAGGGCAGAACTATGGCTACACCTTC.

The rearrangement uses TRBV3-1 (or the pseudogene TRBV3-2) and TRBJ1-1; TRBD1 matches 7 bases. CDR3 length equals 13 residues. The germline gives CDR1 LGHDT, CDR2 YNNKEL (reference sequence). V lost 4 bases and J lost 7; bases outside the gene matches: 6. The CDR3 nucleotides are TGTGCCAGCAGCCCCCTTACAGGGGTTGAAGCTTTCTTT. Translation: CASSPLTGVEAFF.